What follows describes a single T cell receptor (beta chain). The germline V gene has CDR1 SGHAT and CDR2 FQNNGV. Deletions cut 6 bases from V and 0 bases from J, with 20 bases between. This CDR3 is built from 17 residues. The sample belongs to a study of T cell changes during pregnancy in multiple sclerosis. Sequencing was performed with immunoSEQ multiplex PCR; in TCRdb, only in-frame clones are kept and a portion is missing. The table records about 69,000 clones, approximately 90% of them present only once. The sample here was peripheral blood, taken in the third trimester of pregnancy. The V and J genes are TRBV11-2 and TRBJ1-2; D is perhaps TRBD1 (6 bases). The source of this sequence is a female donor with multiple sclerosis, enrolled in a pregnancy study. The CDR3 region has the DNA TGTGCCAGCAGATCCGTAACAGGGTTGACCTCTAACTATGGCTACACCTTC. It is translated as CASRSVTGLTSNYGYTF.